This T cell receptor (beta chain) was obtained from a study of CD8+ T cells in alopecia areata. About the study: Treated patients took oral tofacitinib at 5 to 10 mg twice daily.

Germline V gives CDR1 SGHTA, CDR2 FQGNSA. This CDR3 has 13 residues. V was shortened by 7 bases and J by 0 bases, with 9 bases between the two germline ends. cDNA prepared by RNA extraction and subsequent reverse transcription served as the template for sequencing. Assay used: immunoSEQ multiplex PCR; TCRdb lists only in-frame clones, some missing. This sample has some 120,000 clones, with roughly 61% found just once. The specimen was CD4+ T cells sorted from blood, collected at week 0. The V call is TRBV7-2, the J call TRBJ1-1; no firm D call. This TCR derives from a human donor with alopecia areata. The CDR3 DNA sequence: TGTGCCAGCACACCCTACATGAACACTGAAGCTTTCTTT. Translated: CASTPYMNTEAFF.